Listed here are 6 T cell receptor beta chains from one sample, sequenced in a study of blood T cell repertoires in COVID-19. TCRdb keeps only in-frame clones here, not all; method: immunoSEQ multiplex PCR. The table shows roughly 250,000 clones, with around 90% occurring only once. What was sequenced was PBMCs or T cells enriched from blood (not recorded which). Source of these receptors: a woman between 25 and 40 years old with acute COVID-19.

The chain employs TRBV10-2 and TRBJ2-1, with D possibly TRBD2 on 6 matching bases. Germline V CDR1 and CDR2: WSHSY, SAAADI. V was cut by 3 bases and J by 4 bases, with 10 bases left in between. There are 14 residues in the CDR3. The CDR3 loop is CASSETGLYNEQFF. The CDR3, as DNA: TGCGCCAGCAGTGAAACGGGACTTTACAATGAGCAGTTCTTC.

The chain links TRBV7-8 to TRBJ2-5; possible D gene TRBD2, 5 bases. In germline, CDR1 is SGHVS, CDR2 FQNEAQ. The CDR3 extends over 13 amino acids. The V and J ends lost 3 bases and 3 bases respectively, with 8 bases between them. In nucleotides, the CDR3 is TGTGCCAGCAGCTTTATGCGGGAAGAGACCCAGTACTTC. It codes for CASSFMREETQYF.

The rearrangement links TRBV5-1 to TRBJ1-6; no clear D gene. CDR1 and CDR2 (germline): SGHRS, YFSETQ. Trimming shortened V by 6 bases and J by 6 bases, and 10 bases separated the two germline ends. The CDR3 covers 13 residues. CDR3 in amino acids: CASKRVINSPLHF. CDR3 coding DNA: TGCGCCAGCAAGCGAGTGATTAATTCACCCCTCCACTTT.

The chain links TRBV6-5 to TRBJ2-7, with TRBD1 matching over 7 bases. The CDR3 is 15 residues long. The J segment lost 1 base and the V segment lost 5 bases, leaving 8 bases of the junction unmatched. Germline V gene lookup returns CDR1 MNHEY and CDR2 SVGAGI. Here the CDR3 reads CASSPTGPTSYEQYF. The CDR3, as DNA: TGTGCCAGCAGTCCGACAGGGCCTACATCCTACGAGCAGTACTTC.

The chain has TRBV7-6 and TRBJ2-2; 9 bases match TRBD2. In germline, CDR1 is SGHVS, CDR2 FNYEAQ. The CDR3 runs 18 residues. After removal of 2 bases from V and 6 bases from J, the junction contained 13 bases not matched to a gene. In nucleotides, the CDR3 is TGTGCCAGCAGCTTAAGGTCTAGCGGGGCCAACTCACCCGGGGAGCTGTTTTTT. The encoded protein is CASSLRSSGANSPGELFF.

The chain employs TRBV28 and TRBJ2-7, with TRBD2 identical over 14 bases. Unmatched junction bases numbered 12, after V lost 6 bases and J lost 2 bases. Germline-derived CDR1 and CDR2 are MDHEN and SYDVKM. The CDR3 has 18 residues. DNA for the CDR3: TGTGCCAGCAGCGCCGGACTAGCGGGAGGTCGAAACCCCTACGAGCAGTACTTC. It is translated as CASSAGLAGGRNPYEQYF.